A selection of T cell receptor beta chains follows, all from one sample in a study of T cell repertoires in cytomegalovirus infection. One entry per CDR3 protein results from TCRdb running MiXCR on the reads. This table holds a few hundred thousand distinct CDR3 sequences, roughly 20% found once. The source material was CD8+ T cells from PBMCs. The source is a human donor in good health (CMV status not recorded). Some clones in this sample may be carry-over from other donors' samples. Both conserved end residues are part of each CDR3.

cdr3_length	j_call	v_call	cdr3_aa
13	TRBJ1-3	TRBV2	CASSQKPGNTIYF
16	TRBJ2-1	TRBV3-1	CASSQGIAGTYNEQFF
15	TRBJ1-1	TRBV6-2/TRBV6-3	CASSYYGGMDTEAFF
14	TRBJ1-1	TRBV4-1	CASRWTAMNTEAFF
14	TRBJ2-7	TRBV15	CATSRVAGAYEQYF
17	TRBJ2-6	TRBV4-1	CASKPQWADSGANVLTF
15	TRBJ2-1	TRBV28	CASSFRDRGSHEQFF
14	TRBJ1-1	TRBV2	CASSDPGVGTEAFF
12	TRBJ1-6	TRBV14	CASSLRVPPLHF
14	TRBJ2-1	TRBV28	CASSPHQANNEQFF
15	TRBJ2-7	TRBV29-1	CSVEDLGGLSYEQYF
15	TRBJ2-1	TRBV6-6	CASSGGLADNNEQFF
13	TRBJ1-5	TRBV12-3/TRBV12-4	CASSFINNQPQHF
16	TRBJ2-7	TRBV2	CASSESASGHYYEQYF
14	TRBJ1-1	TRBV29-1	CSAAGTNMNTEAFF
17	TRBJ2-3	TRBV20-1	CSAGLAGTLFSTDTQYF
16	TRBJ1-1	TRBV6-2/TRBV6-3	CASRVDSLSLNTEAFF
13	TRBJ1-4	TRBV20-1	CSAPGQGEEKLFF
14	TRBJ2-7	TRBV20-1	CSARGTFETYEQYF
15	TRBJ2-3	TRBV29-1	CSVVGTSGATDTQYF
16	TRBJ2-1	TRBV19	CASRRGQGSSYNEQFF
14	TRBJ1-1	TRBV6-2/TRBV6-3	CASSYSNSLAEAFF
17	TRBJ2-1	TRBV6-2/TRBV6-3	CASNPPDSLAGYDEQFF
12	TRBJ2-3	TRBV12-3/TRBV12-4	CASAFDTDTQYF
15	TRBJ1-6	TRBV19	CASKTESSYNSPLHF
15	TRBJ2-7	TRBV7-9	CASSDTGTGHYEQYF
14	TRBJ1-2	TRBV7-9	CASSLSGTAHGYTF